A single sample gave rise to the 32 T cell receptor beta chains below, sequenced in a study of T cells in Graves' hyperthyroidism and ophthalmopathy. RNA transcripts yielded amplified TCR beta CDR3 regions. Researchers ran a first-round RT-PCR on the TCR CDR3 using the HTBI primer set. TCRdb passed the multiplex PCR reads through MiXCR, listing each CDR3 protein once. The sample has 350,000 or so distinct CDR3 sequences, 15% to 20% seen once. Sequencing was carried out using blood. Source of these receptors: a woman aged 45-65 years with Graves' hyperthyroidism.

This clonotype has ten or more counts. The genes are TRBV28 and TRBJ2-7; 7 positions match TRBD1. The germline V gene has CDR1 MDHEN and CDR2 SYDVKM. CDR3 length equals 16 residues. The junction had 15 bases not matched to a gene; V was cut back by 5 bases and J by 5 bases. This CDR3 is CASSISRQGYVDEQYF. CDR3 bases: TGTGCCAGCAGTATCTCGAGACAGGGATATGTGGACGAGCAGTACTTC.

This clonotype was counted between two and nine times. The chain combines TRBV5-1 with TRBJ1-2; the D gene is possibly TRBD1 (5 bases). The germline V gene encodes CDR1 SGHRS and CDR2 YFSETQ. The CDR3 totals 13 residues. V lost 5 bases, J lost 8 bases, and 16 bases lay in between. In DNA form, the CDR3 reads TGCGCCAGCAGTCCCGGCCGAACAGGCGGCTACACCTTC. Residues: CASSPGRTGGYTF.

With regard to this clonotype: One base away lies a much larger clone, so this may be a sequencing read error. V usage is TRBV28 and J usage is TRBJ2-1, with D maybe TRBD2 (5 bases). The CDR3 loop spans 14 amino acids. The V and J ends lost 8 bases and 4 bases respectively, with 15 bases between them. Per the germline V gene, CDR1 is MDHEN and CDR2 is SYDVKM. CDR3 residues: CASLAAAEYNEQFF. Here the CDR3 DNA reads TGTGCCAGCCTAGCTGCCGCTGAATACAATGAGCAGTTCTTC.

The sample holds a few counts of this clonotype. CDR3 protein: CSAVTGSLVTEAFF. The CDR3 nucleotides read TGCAGTGCTGTGACAGGGAGTTTAGTAACTGAAGCTTTCTTT. J is TRBJ1-1 and V is TRBV20-1, with 7 bases that match TRBD1. Germline CDR1 is DFQATT and CDR2 is SNEGSKA (reference sequence). This CDR3 region has 14 residues. With V trimmed by 5 bases and J by 5 bases, 11 bases remained unmatched.

The chain has TRBV28 and TRBJ2-1; unclear D gene. V was pared by 3 bases and J by 5 bases, with 11 bases between. Germline CDR1 and CDR2: MDHEN and SYDVKM. The CDR3 loop spans 14 amino acids. In nucleotides, the CDR3 is TGTGCCAGCAGTTTCCAGACTCAAGACAATGAGCAGTTCTTC. Translated, it gives CASSFQTQDNEQFF.

The chain links TRBV12-3 or TRBV12-4 to TRBJ2-7; 7 nucleotides agree with TRBD1. The ends lost 5 bases at V and 9 bases at J; junction bases unmatched: 16. The CDR3 sequence is 15 residues long. The CDR3 sequence is CASSLRTGAGERQYF. The CDR3 region has the DNA TGTGCCAGCAGTCTACGGACAGGTGCGGGTGAGCGGCAGTACTTC.

The V and J genes are TRBV7-2 and TRBJ2-3, with D perhaps TRBD2 (6 bases). Deletions cut 5 bases from V and 0 bases from J, with 9 bases between. Germline CDR1 reads SGHTA; CDR2 reads FQGNSA. CDR3 length: 14 amino acids. As DNA, the CDR3 is TGTGCCAGCAGCATCGGACTAAGCACAGATACGCAGTATTTT. Protein sequence: CASSIGLSTDTQYF.

This clonotype occurred a few times. V gene TRBV2 combines with J gene TRBJ2-5; D call uncertain. Germline V gives CDR1 SNHLY, CDR2 FYNNEI. Trimming left V 6 bases short and J 2 bases short, with 10 bases between. The length of the CDR3 is 13 residues. The CDR3 loop is CASRTPLQETQYF. The CDR3 nucleotides read TGTGCCAGCAGAACGCCCCTGCAAGAGACCCAGTACTTC.

The V and J genes are TRBV2 and TRBJ2-2; D gene unclear. This CDR3 contains 14 residues. V lost 1 base to trimming and J lost 4 bases, with 7 bases between them. Germline CDR1 SNHLY, CDR2 FYNNEI. CDR3 sequence (DNA): TGTGCCAGCAGTGAAGGGGCAGTCACCGGGGAGCTGTTTTTT. It is translated as CASSEGAVTGELFF.

This clonotype was counted a few times. J is TRBJ1-2 and V is TRBV12-3 or TRBV12-4; D unresolved. Between the trimmed V and J ends, which lost 4 bases and 8 bases, there was a span of 8 bases. The CDR3 has 11 residues. The CDR3 loop reads CASSSRRGYTF. The DNA for the CDR3 is TGTGCCAGCAGTTCGCGTCGGGGCTACACCTTC.

The genes are TRBV19 and TRBJ2-4; 7 bases are shared with TRBD2. This CDR3 comprises 14 residues. V lost 3 bases, J lost 4 bases, and 3 bases stayed unmatched. Germline V gene sequence: CDR1 LNHDA, CDR2 SQIVND (reference sequence). The CDR3 protein is CASSMGGAKNIQYF. The CDR3 nucleotides read TGTGCCAGTAGTATGGGAGGGGCGAAAAACATTCAGTACTTC.

This sequence joins TRBV28 and TRBJ2-5; D remains ambiguous. From germline, CDR1 is MDHEN and CDR2 SYDVKM. With 5 bases removed from V and 5 bases from J, the gap between germline ends came to 9 bases. The CDR3 spans 12 residues. The CDR3 sequence: CASSEALETQYF. In DNA form, the CDR3 reads TGTGCCAGCAGTGAAGCCCTCGAGACCCAGTACTTC. Full variable domain (outside the CDR3, taken from reference TRBV28 and TRBJ2-5): DVKVTQSSRYLVKRTGEKVFLECVQDMDHENMFWYRQDPGLGLRLIYFSYDVKMKEKGDIPEGYSVSREKKERFSLILESASTNQTSMYLCASSEALETQYFGPGTRLLVL.

Points on this clonotype: The germline gene is not matched at one end of the junction; a read error may be the cause. This chain joins TRBV5-1 and TRBJ1-2, with no clear D. Germline CDR1 and CDR2: SGHRS and YFSETQ. The CDR3 loop spans 11 amino acids. The CDR3 loop is CASSLAGLYIF. The CDR3 DNA sequence: TGCGCCAGCAGTTTGGCAGGACTCTACATCTTC.

The genes are TRBV3-1 and TRBJ2-4; weak D call: TRBD2 (5 bases). This CDR3 has 14 amino acids. The V gene's germline CDR1 is LGHDT and CDR2 YNNKEL (reference sequence). V lost 0 bases and J lost 7, with 10 bases in between. The CDR3 DNA reads TGTGCCAGCAGCCAAGAGACTACACCGAACATTCAGTACTTC. Translated, it gives CASSQETTPNIQYF.

This clonotype was counted ten times or more. The chain couples TRBV20-1 to TRBJ1-6; 7 positions match TRBD1. Unmatched junction bases numbered 8, after V lost 5 bases and J lost 10 bases. This CDR3 spans 13 amino acids. Germline V gene sequence: CDR1 DFQATT, CDR2 SNEGSKA (reference sequence). The CDR3 sequence is CSAVRQGGSPLHF. CDR3 sequence (DNA): TGCAGTGCTGTCAGACAGGGTGGGTCACCCCTCCACTTT.

This clonotype was counted many times. The genes are TRBV28 and TRBJ2-1; D may be TRBD2 (6 bases). This CDR3 contains 13 residues. CDR1 is MDHEN, CDR2 SYDVKM, per germline. Trimming removed 2 bases at V and 9 bases at J, with 11 bases between. This CDR3 reads CASSLLGGGEQFF. The CDR3 bases are TGTGCCAGCAGTTTACTGGGGGGAGGTGAGCAGTTCTTC. Filled out from reference TRBV28 and TRBJ2-1, the complete variable domain reads DVKVTQSSRYLVKRTGEKVFLECVQDMDHENMFWYRQDPGLGLRLIYFSYDVKMKEKGDIPEGYSVSREKKERFSLILESASTNQTSMYLCASSLLGGGEQFFGPGTRLTVL.

Ten or more counts support this clonotype. The chain is built from TRBV5-5 and TRBJ2-7; the D gene is possibly TRBD1 (5 bases). This CDR3 has 16 residues. The germline V gene has CDR1 SGHKS and CDR2 YYEKEE (reference sequence). V was shortened by 1 base and J by 3 bases, with 17 bases between the two germline ends. The CDR3 DNA reads TGTGCCAGCAGCTTGCACGCCAGTAACCAGGGCTACGAGCAGTACTTC. The encoded protein is CASSLHASNQGYEQYF.

This clonotype has more than one count but fewer than ten. V gene TRBV29-1 combines with J gene TRBJ2-6, with D unclear. In germline, CDR1 is SQVTM, CDR2 ANQGSEA. The CDR3 runs 12 residues. V was shortened by 3 bases and J by 2 bases, with 2 bases between the two germline ends. This CDR3 is CSVEAGANVLTF. The CDR3 nucleotides are TGCAGCGTTGAGGCTGGGGCCAACGTCCTGACTTTC.

This clonotype has ten or more counts. The chain couples TRBV3-1 to TRBJ2-7, with 12 bases fitting TRBD2. Losses at the gene ends were 1 base for V and 1 base for J; bases not matched to a gene: 2. This CDR3 region has 16 residues. Germline CDR1 and CDR2: LGHDT and YNNKEL (reference sequence). For the CDR3, the DNA is TGTGCCAGCAGCCAAGGGACTAGCGGGAATTCCTACGAGCAGTACTTC. Translation gives CASSQGTSGNSYEQYF.

The chain uses TRBV19 and TRBJ1-5, with TRBD1 as a possible D gene (5 bases). This CDR3 contains 14 residues. Germline CDR1 and CDR2: LNHDA and SQIVND (reference sequence). Trimming took 5 bases from V and 0 from J, leaving 8 bases between them. In DNA form, the CDR3 reads TGTGCCAGTAGTTGGGGGATTAGCAATCAGCCCCAGCATTTT. This codes for CASSWGISNQPQHF.

The J gene is TRBJ2-3, the V gene TRBV20-1, with TRBD1 matching over 9 bases. Germline CDR1 is DFQATT and CDR2 is SNEGSKA (reference sequence). V lost 4 bases to trimming and J lost 3 bases; unmatched junction nucleotides: 2. The CDR3 is 13 amino acids. In nucleotides, the CDR3 is TGCAGTGCTATAGGGACAGGGACAGATACGCAGTATTTT. Translated: CSAIGTGTDTQYF.

This clonotype was recorded at least ten times. The chain's CDR3 is CASSLGGRLGNTIYF. The CDR3 DNA reads as TGTGCCAGCAGTTTGGGGGGTCGACTTGGAAACACCATATATTTT. This sequence joins TRBV28 and TRBJ1-3; the D gene is possibly TRBD1 (5 bases). CDR1 and CDR2 from the germline V gene are MDHEN and SYDVKM. The CDR3 loop spans 15 amino acids. V lost 3 bases and J lost 3, with 12 bases in between.

This clonotype has at least ten counts. This chain uses TRBV3-1 with TRBJ2-3; D is unclear. The CDR3 covers 12 residues. The germline CDR1 and CDR2 sequences are LGHDT and YNNKEL (reference sequence). Deletions cut 1 base from V and 9 bases from J, with 8 bases between. CDR3 DNA: TGTGCCAGCAGCCAAGGGGCTGGAACGCAGTATTTT. Translated, it gives CASSQGAGTQYF.

This clonotype was counted at least ten times. This chain links TRBV7-2 with TRBJ2-5; tentatively, D is TRBD1 or TRBD2 (5 bases each). Germline V gene lookup returns CDR1 SGHTA and CDR2 FQGNSA. V lost 3 bases, J lost 5 bases, and 19 bases lay in between. The CDR3 runs 16 residues. The DNA of the CDR3 is TGTGCCAGCAGCTTCCTGCCTCAGGGCGGGTGGGAGACCCAGTACTTC. Encoded protein: CASSFLPQGGWETQYF.

The V and J genes are TRBV6-5 and TRBJ2-2; possibly TRBD2 for D (6 bases). Germline CDR1 and CDR2: MNHEY and SVGAGI. With 2 bases removed from V and 6 bases from J, the gap between germline ends came to 7 bases. The CDR3 consists of 13 residues. CDR3 nucleotide sequence: TGTGCCAGCAGTTACGGGACTCCCGGGGAGCTGTTTTTT. Protein product: CASSYGTPGELFF.

The CDR3 sequence is CASSATGGGHNEQFF. The CDR3 coding sequence is TGCGCCAGCAGCGCCACGGGCGGGGGACACAATGAGCAGTTCTTC. The V call is TRBV10-2, the J call TRBJ2-1, with 7 bases identical to TRBD2. This CDR3 spans 15 amino acids. Germline assignment: CDR1 WSHSY and CDR2 SAAADI. V gave up 6 bases and J gave up 5 bases; unmatched junction bases: 10.

Points on this clonotype: A single base separates this from a much larger clone, so it may be a read error. This chain joins TRBV12-3 or TRBV12-4 and TRBJ1-1; D possibly corresponds to TRBD1 (6 bases). The CDR3 runs to 14 residues. Trimming left V 3 bases short and J 8 bases short, with 16 bases between. The DNA for the CDR3 is TGTGCCAGCAGTTTTAGGGGGGGGCTCAAGGAAGCTTTCTTT. Amino acids: CASSFRGGLKEAFF.

V gene TRBV12-3 or TRBV12-4 combines with J gene TRBJ1-1, with D unclear. The CDR3 runs 15 residues. With 1 base removed from V and 0 bases from J, the gap between germline ends came to 9 bases. CDR3 region: CASSLGTRMNTEAFF. CDR3 DNA sequence: TGTGCCAGCAGTTTAGGAACACGCATGAACACTGAAGCTTTCTTT.

This clonotype has more than one count but fewer than ten. The chain links TRBV20-1 to TRBJ1-4, with D possibly being TRBD1 (5 bases). V shed 0 bases and J shed 8 bases, with 13 bases lying between them. Germline V lookup: CDR1 DFQATT, CDR2 SNEGSKA (reference sequence). The CDR3 consists of 14 residues. This CDR3 is CSARDGARSEKLFF. CDR3 in DNA: TGCAGTGCTAGAGATGGGGCCCGGTCGGAAAAACTGTTTTTT.

This clonotype was recorded many times. The rearrangement links TRBV20-1 to TRBJ1-4, with D possibly matching TRBD1 (5 bases). V was pared by 0 bases and J by 2 bases, with 7 bases between. This CDR3 has 14 amino acids. CDR1 and CDR2 from the germline V gene are DFQATT and SNEGSKA (reference sequence). The CDR3 DNA follows: TGCAGTGCTAGAGACAGGGTCACTAATGAAAAACTGTTTTTT. This sequence encodes CSARDRVTNEKLFF.

At least ten counts were recorded for this clonotype. The chain recombines TRBV20-1 with TRBJ2-2; the match to TRBD2 covers 9 bases. V shed 2 bases and J 7 bases; nucleotides not matched to a gene: 14. The CDR3 spans 17 residues. Germline V gene lookup returns CDR1 DFQATT and CDR2 SNEGSKA (reference sequence). The CDR3 loop is CSARPRGASGTDGELFF. CDR3 bases: TGCAGTGCTAGACCCCGAGGAGCTAGCGGGACGGACGGGGAGCTGTTTTTT.

The sample holds many counts of this clonotype. The chain recombines TRBV18 with TRBJ2-7; D gene ambiguous. V lost 1 base and J 0 bases, leaving 10 bases between the germline ends. CDR3 size: 15 residues. Germline V lookup: CDR1 KGHSH, CDR2 LQKENI. The CDR3 DNA reads as TGTGCCAGCTCACCACAGGACGGAGCCTCCTACGAGCAGTACGTC. The encoded protein is CASSPQDGASYEQYV.